These T cell receptor beta chains were read from a single sample in a study of cytomegalovirus exposure and HLA in healthy donors. Libraries were prepared by immunoSEQ multiplex PCR; TCRdb keeps only in-frame clonotypes and omits some of them. This table has about 150,000 clones, about 88% appearing once. The sequenced material came from PBMCs. Receptors originate from a woman aged 18-29 years in good health and CMV-seropositive. Each CDR3 is given with its conserved first and last residue. D genes are given only for firm matches. Clone sizes are given selectively: once, few, many, or a class where the clone is expanded.

J | D | size | V | DNA | CDR3
TRBJ2-2 | NA | NA | TRBV7-2 | TGTGCCAGCAGCCGTACGAGACAGAGAAACACCGGGGAGCTGTTTTTT | CASSRTRQRNTGELFF
TRBJ2-7 | TRBD1 | NA | TRBV5-6 | TGTGCCAGCAGCCCTCCCCCGGGACAGGGCCACGAGCAGTACTTC | CASSPPPGQGHEQYF
TRBJ1-5 | NA | NA | TRBV11-2 | TGTGCCAGCAGCTTAGGGTGGGAGGCTGGACAGCCCCAGCATTTT | CASSLGWEAGQPQHF
TRBJ2-7 | TRBD1 | NA | TRBV6-1 | TGTGCCAGCAGTGAAGCGGGACAGGGGGGCGGCGAGCAGTACTTC | CASSEAGQGGGEQYF
TRBJ2-7 | TRBD2 | NA | TRBV9 | TGTGCCAGCAGCGTCCTAGCGGGAGGCTTGGTCGAAGAGCAGTACTTC | CASSVLAGGLVEEQYF
TRBJ2-1 | TRBD2 | NA | TRBV25-1 | TGTGCCAGCAGGCAGACTAGCGGGGGTAAGCAGTTCTTC | CASRQTSGGKQFF
TRBJ2-7 | NA | NA | TRBV25-1 | TGTGCCAGCTCCCCAATGGGGGCTCCCTACGAGCAGTACTTC | CASSPMGAPYEQYF
TRBJ2-7 | TRBD1 | NA | TRBV5-1 | TGCGCCAGCAGCTTTATCGGGACAGGTACCTACGAGCAGTACTTC | CASSFIGTGTYEQYF
TRBJ2-7 | TRBD1 | NA | TRBV6-1 | TGTGCCAGCAGAGGGACAGGGGACGAGCAGTACTTC | CASRGTGDEQYF
TRBJ2-5 | TRBD2 | NA | TRBV11-2 | TGTGCCAGCAGCTTAAGGAGTCTAGCGGGAAGAGAGACCCAGTACTTC | CASSLRSLAGRETQYF
TRBJ2-7 | TRBD2 | NA | TRBV7-2 | TGTGCCAGCAGCTTAGCACTAGCGGGAGGGTTCAGCTCCTACGAGCAGTACTTC | CASSLALAGGFSSYEQYF
TRBJ2-5 | NA | NA | TRBV11-2 | TGTGCCAGCAGCCCCAAAAGGGGAAGTGGGCAAGAGACCCAGTACTTC | CASSPKRGSGQETQYF
TRBJ2-2 | NA | NA | TRBV5-1 | TGCGCCAGCACCCCCAGGGTATCGAACACCGGGGAGCTGTTTTTT | CASTPRVSNTGELFF
TRBJ2-7 | NA | NA | TRBV27 | TGTGCCAGCAGTTTATTGTCGGACTACTCCTACGAGCAGTACTTC | CASSLLSDYSYEQYF
TRBJ2-5 | TRBD2 | NA | TRBV7-9 | TGTGCCAGCAGCTCCGCCCCCCGGCGAGCGGGAGCGGAGGAGACCCAGTACTTC | CASSSAPRRAGAEETQYF
TRBJ2-7 | TRBD2 | few | TRBV6-5 | TGTGCCAGTCGGGACTACCGCTCCTACGAGCAGTACTTC | CASRDYRSYEQYF
TRBJ2-3 | TRBD2 | once | TRBV7-6 | TGTGCCAGCAGCTACGGGACTAGCGATGCAGATACGCAGTATTTT | CASSYGTSDADTQYF
TRBJ2-1 | TRBD2 | NA | TRBV7-9 | TGTGCCAGCAGACTAGCGGGAGGTTTGAGTGAGCAGTTCTTC | CASRLAGGLSEQFF
TRBJ2-5 | TRBD1 | few | TRBV6-1 | TGTGCCAGCAGCCTACGTACAGGGGGCGGCGAGACCCAGTACTTC | CASSLRTGGGETQYF
TRBJ2-4 | TRBD2 | NA | TRBV7-2 | TGTGCCAGCAGCTACAGCGGGAAATTTAACATTCAGTACTTC | CASSYSGKFNIQYF
TRBJ1-2 | NA | NA | TRBV7-9 | TGTGCCAGCAGCTTAGTAAAGGGGCAGAATAATGGCTACACCTTC | CASSLVKGQNNGYTF
TRBJ2-1 | TRBD2 | NA | TRBV10-3 | TGTGCCATCAGTGAGTCTGGGACTAGCGGGAGATGGAACAATGAGCAGTTCTTC | CAISESGTSGRWNNEQFF
TRBJ2-1 | TRBD2 | NA | TRBV6-4 | TGTGCCAGCAGGGTCAGCGGGAGATACAATGAGCAGTTCTTC | CASRVSGRYNEQFF
TRBJ2-7 | TRBD2 | few | TRBV4-2 | TGTGCCAGCAGCCAAGAATCCAGCGGGGTCTCCTACGAGCAGTACTTC | CASSQESSGVSYEQYF
TRBJ2-1 | NA | NA | TRBV5-6 | TGTGCCAGCAGCTGGGGGCTAGGTAGCTCCTACAATGAGCAGTTCTTC | CASSWGLGSSYNEQFF
TRBJ1-2 | NA | NA | TRBV28 | TGTGCCAGCAGTTTTACCGGGACACTCTTTAACTATGGCTACACCTTC | CASSFTGTLFNYGYTF
TRBJ1-1 | NA | NA | TRBV30 | TGTGCCTGGAGTGTACAGCCCAGAAACCCGAACACTGAAGCTTTCTTT | CAWSVQPRNPNTEAFF
TRBJ2-7 | NA | NA | TRBV19 | TGTGCCAGTAGTATTGCGGGTGGGCGGCAGTACTTC | CASSIAGGRQYF
TRBJ2-7 | TRBD1 | NA | TRBV6-5 | TGTGCCAGCCGAATGACAGGGGAGTACGAGCAGTACTTC | CASRMTGEYEQYF
TRBJ1-1 | TRBD1 | NA | TRBV5-1 | TGCGCCAGCAGCTCTCAGGGGGCAGGGACTGAAGCTTTCTTT | CASSSQGAGTEAFF
TRBJ2-7 | TRBD2 | few | TRBV4-2 | TGTGCCAGCAGCCAAGAGCCGGGACTAGCGGGAGACGAGCAGTACTTC | CASSQEPGLAGDEQYF
TRBJ1-5 | NA | NA | TRBV15 | TGTGCCACCAGCAGATTAAGACACAGCCGAGGGTATCAGCCCCAGCATTTT | CATSRLRHSRGYQPQHF
TRBJ2-7 | TRBD2 | NA | TRBV19 | TGTGCCAGTAGTAAGAGCCTAGCGGACTCCTACGAGCAGTACTTC | CASSKSLADSYEQYF
TRBJ2-7 | TRBD2 | NA | TRBV30 | TGTGCCTGGAGTGAGGCCAGCGGGAGCTACGAGCAGTACTTC | CAWSEASGSYEQYF
TRBJ2-3 | TRBD2 | NA | TRBV4-1 | TGCGCCAGCAGCCAAGATTGGGGGACTAGCGGGAGCACAGATACGCAGTATTTT | CASSQDWGTSGSTDTQYF
TRBJ2-3 | TRBD1 | NA | TRBV6-5 | TGTGCCAGCAGTTCTGGGGGACAGGGTACAGATACGCAGTATTTT | CASSSGGQGTDTQYF
TRBJ1-2 | NA | NA | TRBV6-5 | TGTGCCAGCAGTTACTCCCTCAGGGGAGACTATGGCTACACCTTC | CASSYSLRGDYGYTF
TRBJ2-7 | TRBD1 | NA | TRBV7-2 | TGTGCCAGCAGCTACCTCGGCGGACAGGGTGTCCACGAGCAGTACTTC | CASSYLGGQGVHEQYF
TRBJ2-7 | TRBD1 | NA | TRBV11-3 | TGTGCCAGCAGCTTAGTCTATGGACAGGGATATTCCTACGAGCAGTACTTC | CASSLVYGQGYSYEQYF
TRBJ2-5 | TRBD2 | NA | TRBV9 | TGTGCCAGCAGCGTGACTAGCGGCCAAGAGACCCAGTACTTC | CASSVTSGQETQYF
TRBJ2-3 | NA | NA | TRBV5-1 | TGCGCCAGCAGCACCCCCTCGCGGGGCGCAGATACGCAGTATTTT | CASSTPSRGADTQYF
TRBJ2-1 | NA | once | TRBV7-3 | TGTGCCAGCAGTCCCTATAGCCTCAATGAGCAGTTCTTC | CASSPYSLNEQFF
TRBJ1-5 | NA | few | TRBV18 | TGTGCCAGCTCACTTACAGGGAACAATCAGCCCCAGCATTTT | CASSLTGNNQPQHF
TRBJ1-3 | NA | NA | TRBV12-5 | TGTGCTAGTGGTTTGCCACGGGGGGCTGGAAACACCATATATTTT | CASGLPRGAGNTIYF
TRBJ2-1 | TRBD2 | NA | TRBV10-3 | TGTGCCATCAGTGAGGCTCCCGGACTAGACAATGAGCAGTTCTTC | CAISEAPGLDNEQFF
TRBJ2-5 | TRBD1 | NA | TRBV6-6 | TGTGCCAGCAGTAAGGGGGACAGGATTCAAGAGACCCAGTACTTC | CASSKGDRIQETQYF
TRBJ2-7 | NA | NA | TRBV4-1 | TGCGCCAGCAGCCAAGGAGCCCAACAGTACTTC | CASSQGAQQYF
TRBJ1-3 | NA | NA | TRBV4-2 | TGTGCCAGCAGCCAAGACGGTGATGGGGGGGATAGCTCTGCCGGAAACACCATATATTTT | CASSQDGDGGDSSAGNTIYF
TRBJ1-5 | NA | once | TRBV6-4 | TGTGCCAGCAGTGACGGAAGACTTAGCAATCAGCCCCAGCATTTT | CASSDGRLSNQPQHF
TRBJ2-2 | TRBD1 | NA | TRBV5-4 | TGTGCCAGCAGCAGAGACAGGGACACCGGGGAGCTGTTTTTT | CASSRDRDTGELFF
TRBJ2-7 | TRBD2 | NA | TRBV10-3 | TGTGCCATCAGTGAATTAGCGGGAGGGCGGATGGGCTCCTACGAGCAGTACTTC | CAISELAGGRMGSYEQYF
TRBJ2-3 | TRBD2 | NA | TRBV30 | TGTGCCTGGAGAGCAACCCGGGACTCTAGCGGCGCAGATACGCAGTATTTT | CAWRATRDSSGADTQYF
TRBJ1-1 | NA | NA | TRBV20-1 | TGCAGTGCTAGGGGAGGGCTGGAAGCTTTCTTT | CSARGGLEAFF
TRBJ1-4 | TRBD1 | NA | TRBV6-5 | TGTGCCAGCAGTTCGGGACAGCTCACTAATGAAAAACTGTTTTTT | CASSSGQLTNEKLFF
TRBJ1-5 | NA | few | TRBV19 | TGTGCCAGTAGTATTGACAGACAAATGCCCCAGCATTTT | CASSIDRQMPQHF